The next 8 T cell receptor beta chains were all read from a single sample in a study of shared clonotypes between healthy human individuals. CD45RO-negative, CCR7-positively selected cells formed the naive CD8 fraction, excluding terminally differentiated effector memory CD45RA+ cells. The repertoire was sequenced with immunoSEQ multiplex PCR; TCRdb's copy has only in-frame clones and lacks some. The profile shows about 2.1 million clones, around 95% of them singletons. Sequencing was carried out using naive CD8+ T cells from PBMCs. Receptor source: a man aged 18 to 35 in good health. Some clones in this sample may be carry-over from other donors' samples.

The chain carries TRBV7-9 and TRBJ1-6, with 7 bases aligning to TRBD1. Germline V gives CDR1 SEHNR, CDR2 FQNEAQ (reference sequence). Trimming at V came to 1 base and at J to 0 bases, leaving 6 bases not matched to a gene. The CDR3 has 18 residues. The CDR3 region is CASSLGGQASSYNSPLHF. The CDR3 nucleotides are TGTGCCAGCAGCTTAGGCGGACAGGCTAGCTCCTATAATTCACCCCTCCACTTT.

The chain carries TRBV5-1 and TRBJ1-1; 8 bases are shared with TRBD1. The V gene's germline CDR1 is SGHRS and CDR2 YFSETQ. V shed 4 bases and J 7 bases; nucleotides not matched to a gene: 9. This CDR3 contains 14 residues. The DNA for the CDR3 is TGCGCCAGCAGCCCCTGGGACAGGCTAAATGAAGCTTTCTTT. Protein sequence: CASSPWDRLNEAFF. The variable domain in full, with the rest retrieved from reference TRBV5-1 and TRBJ1-1, is KAGVTQTPRYLIKTRGQQVTLSCSPISGHRSVSWYQQTPGQGLQFLFEYFSETQRNKGNFPGRFSGRQFSNSRSEMNVSTLELGDSALYLCASSPWDRLNEAFFGQGTRLTVV.

This chain uses TRBV6-1 with TRBJ2-7; D is unresolved. The CDR3 sequence is 12 residues long. The V end was cut by 6 bases, the J end by 2 bases, with 8 bases between. Germline CDR1 and CDR2: MNHNS and SASEGT. CDR3 DNA: TGTGCCAGCAGCCCTAACGCCTACGAGCAGTACTTC. It yields the protein CASSPNAYEQYF.

Turning to this clone: Other DNA sequences within the sample encode an identical CDR3. CDR3: CASSGRDRGSYEQYF. DNA of the CDR3: TGTGCCAGCAGCGGCCGGGACAGGGGGTCCTACGAGCAGTACTTC. The chain links TRBV7-9 to TRBJ2-7, with TRBD1 identical over 11 bases. J lost 1 base, V lost 5 bases, and 4 bases had no gene match. The germline gives CDR1 SEHNR, CDR2 FQNEAQ (reference sequence). The CDR3 is 15 amino acids.

The chain joins TRBV7-8 to TRBJ2-5; 7 nucleotides match TRBD1. Trimming took 5 bases from V and 5 from J; bases not matched to a gene: 11. This CDR3 is 15 amino acids long. CDR1 is SGHVS, CDR2 FQNEAQ, per germline. The CDR3 region is CASSPRQGVWETQYF. The CDR3 DNA reads as TGTGCCAGCAGCCCGAGACAGGGTGTATGGGAGACCCAGTACTTC.

The DNA of the CDR3 is TGTGCTAGTGGTTTGGGCCACCCTACCTATGGCTACACCTTC. This encodes CASGLGHPTYGYTF. The gene calls are TRBV12-5 and TRBJ1-2; D is uncertain. CDR1 is LGHNT, CDR2 FRNRAP, per germline. The CDR3 is 14 residues long. V gave up 1 base and J gave up 4 bases, with 10 bases separating them.

The chain combines TRBV28 with TRBJ1-5; D uncertain. The CDR3 has 16 residues. Germline V gene sequence: CDR1 MDHEN, CDR2 SYDVKM. V was trimmed by 7 bases and J by 3 bases, leaving 19 bases between them. The CDR3 is CASTLGPWGNNQPQHF. DNA for the CDR3: TGTGCCAGCACCTTGGGCCCGTGGGGTAACAATCAGCCCCAGCATTTT.

This chain uses TRBV30 with TRBJ2-7; possibly TRBD2 for D (5 bases). The CDR3 totals 13 residues. Trimming took off 4 bases at V and 5 bases at J, with 15 bases between the two ends. Germline assignment: CDR1 GTSNPN and CDR2 SVGIG (reference sequence). The CDR3 DNA reads TGTGCCTGGAAGGGAGCGGCCCGTCACGAGCAGTACTTC. Protein: CAWKGAARHEQYF.